This T cell receptor (beta chain) was captured in a study of cytomegalovirus exposure and HLA in healthy donors. Primers for the PCR totalled 60 Vbeta and 13 Jbeta. Sequencing was performed with immunoSEQ multiplex PCR; in TCRdb, only in-frame clones are kept and a portion is missing. The sample yields 85,000 to 95,000 clones, 6.5% to 8% seen once. The CDR3 consists of 14 residues. Germline V gene data show CDR1 as LNHDA and CDR2 as SQIVND (reference sequence). J lost 4 bases, V lost 5 bases, and 7 bases had no gene match. The sample consisted of PBMCs. This sequence was found in a man between 50 and 59 years old in good health and CMV-seronegative. The chain carries TRBV19 and TRBJ2-5; 7 bases fit TRBD1. The CDR3 here is CASSPRAGGETQYF. The CDR3 DNA reads as TGTGCCAGTAGTCCCAGGGCAGGGGGAGAGACCCAGTACTTC.